The clone carrying this TCR beta chain was detected only once. Assay used: immunoSEQ multiplex PCR; TCRdb lists only in-frame clones, some missing. The sample records 1,200 or so clones, around 70% being singletons. This sample was included in a study of T cell repertoires and HLA-DP antigens. Broader study findings: Antigen presentation used HeLa cells, with total CD4+ cells responding.

V was cut by 7 bases and J by 3 bases, with 9 bases left in between. This CDR3 has 12 amino acids. CDR1 is SGHVT, CDR2 SQSDAQ, per germline. HeLa cells expressing allogeneic DPB1 restimulated the approximately 15-day-expanded CD4+ cells for less than 25 h. Cells were stimulated with HeLa cells transduced with HLA-DPA1/DPB1, HLA-DM, invariant chain and CD80. Untouched CD4+ T cells were isolated by negative selection, averaging around 98% purity. Sequenced material: CD137- CD4+ T cells from cultured PBMCs. This receptor was taken from a man between 60 and 70 years old in good health and CMV-seronegative. The rearrangement uses TRBV7-4 and TRBJ1-2; no definite D call. CDR3 loop: CASTLSHYGYTF. In nucleotides, the CDR3 is TGTGCCAGCACCCTGTCCCACTATGGCTACACCTTC.